This T cell receptor (beta chain) was identified in a study of cytomegalovirus exposure and HLA in healthy donors (dated by TCRdb to the late 2010s). As for the study more broadly: According to an earlier analysis of 550 to 750 of the donors, about 179 million T cells yielded 95 million to 140 million unique TCR beta sequences and about 300 Gb of sequence data. Typing coverage varied by locus: roughly 629-640 donors for A, B, C, DRB1 and DQB1; 522 for DQA1; about 600 for DPA1; approximately 450 for DPB1. Donor age, sex, ethnicity and CMV serostatus were compiled alongside the repertoire data. Rather than drawing on any new phenotypic data, the later analysis identified candidate immune exposures from TCR beta sequences and the way those sequences occurred across donors. HLA typing covered class I and class II loci at four-digit resolution. Among a few hundred genotyped donors of the cohort, an average of about 240,000 unique TCR beta nucleotide sequences were sequenced per donor, roughly a sixth of them non-productive. To decide whether each TCR beta V gene segment behaved as functional or pseudogenic, an earlier analysis of some 600 of the donors relied on high-throughput TCR beta sequencing. An early release covering roughly 580 HLA-typed donors comprised about 320 gigabases of sequencing data and tens of millions of unique TCR sequences. About five DR-DQ haplotypes were handled as single units for association and clustering, since linkage in the cohort was strong. Among the roughly 400 genotyped donors, 81% belonged to the genetic ancestry cluster associated with self-reported Caucasian donors. Genome-wide SNP genotypes for about three fifths of the 666 donors were used in a later genetic analysis, which treated that subset as a discovery cohort. High-throughput TCR immunosequencing, statistical association of individual TCRs with disease status, and machine learning were combined to predict cytomegalovirus infection status. To study patterns of TCR occurrence, a later analysis re-analyzed previously published TCR beta repertoires from 700 or so donors and added high-resolution HLA genotyping. Every repertoire in the discovery cohort had been generated on one and the same sequencing platform. Using immunosequencing, the study profiled T cell repertoires from fewer than 850 subjects and related those repertoires to cytomegalovirus serostatus. The aim of the study was to test whether cataloging public T cell receptors could identify signatures of past pathogen exposure. Besides the first cohort of roughly 660 subjects, a separate validation cohort made up of roughly 120 different subjects was used. The full study reports these points: The authors suggested that the approach could potentially be extended to other disease states and immunological phenotypes. A later genetic analysis reported fewer N-insertions in productive TCRs among donors in an Asian-associated ancestry cluster than the roughly 690-donor mean. HLA typing was unavailable for some donors at each locus, so association tests used only the typed subset. Roughly uniform sequencing depth across donors was assumed in presence/absence analyses, although this assumption may not hold. Most TCR sequences were observed very rarely across donors, whereas some public TCRs were present in many individuals. In a later analysis, most CMV-associated TCR beta chains were found to appear HLA-restricted, with HLA associations seemingly driven largely by CMV exposure. At a false discovery rate of 0.05, a later analysis linked around 17,000 TCR beta sequences to specific HLA alleles. Assigning TCR associations to individual alleles was difficult when HLA alleles, especially DR and DQ, strongly co-occurred. Compared with equally common non-associated chains, HLA-associated TCR beta chains in a later analysis were more clonally expanded and had lower generation probabilities. Because the 87-base-pair reads could not distinguish some IMGT-functional V segments, including TRBV6-2 and TRBV6-3, those segments were excluded. Cytomegalovirus status was reported to be diagnosed by the classifier with high specificity and sensitivity in both the original and validation cohorts. According to a later analysis, parvovirus B19, influenza, CMV and Epstein-Barr virus appeared linked to several top co-occurrence clusters. A further reported finding was that TCR beta sequences accurately predicted the HLA-A and HLA-B alleles for most subjects in the first cohort. Correlated functional status among segregating V segments might reflect linkage disequilibrium, but an unknown experimental factor could not be ruled out. A total of 150 to 200 TCR beta chains were listed by the study as associated with cytomegalovirus. A few of the identified cytomegalovirus-associated TCR beta chains were confirmed in vitro to be specific for cytomegalovirus antigens. A cluster of highly shared sequence variants was judged likely to be a technical artifact of the sequencing pipeline. The earlier analysis of approximately 540 of the donors excluded around 17 rarely observed V segments, including chromosome 9 orphons, because counts were too low. In an earlier analysis of about 550 of the donors, most TCR beta V segments were observed in productive rearrangements about 87% or about 30% of the time, broadly matching IMGT annotations. The only immune exposure information available for the cohort was CMV serostatus. In a later analysis, TCR association rates were found to vary across HLA loci, with the most associated TCRs seen for DRB1 alleles and the fewest for HLA-C alleles. V-gene and J-gene trimming of TCR beta chains was associated with a missense DCLRE1C variant in a later genetic analysis, and the association was replicated in an independent cohort. Only TCR beta chains were sequenced in this cohort, and the absence of alpha or paired-chain data limited detectable features.

The CDR3, cysteine through phenylalanine, is 12 amino acids long. Only the CDR3 portion is preserved as DNA: 36 bases, with reading frame beginning at the first base. V drops 2 bases and J drops 6 bases, leaving 7 bases in between. As encoded in the germline V gene (reference sequence), CDR1 is SEHNR while CDR2 is FQNEAQ. The cohort consisted of 666 healthy bone marrow donors. All cohort members were sampled while nominally healthy, although unrecorded immune exposures were likely present. The donor tested CMV seropositive and was one of the 289 seropositive cohort members. A peripheral blood sample was collected from each donor, and TCR beta sequencing was performed on peripheral blood mononuclear cells. The Qiagen DNeasy Blood Extraction Kit was used to extract genomic DNA from the blood cell samples. The library came from the immunoSEQ multiplex PCR assay. A mixture of 60 forward primers for TCR Vbeta segments and 13 reverse primers for TCR Jbeta segments was used in the multiplex PCR. Amplification of the CDR3 region of rearranged TCR beta genes was performed with a multiplex PCR assay on genomic DNA. On the Illumina HiSeq System, the amplified TCR beta libraries were sequenced as 87-base-pair reads. In the original analysis: In a later analysis, about 80 million unique TCR beta chains were counted across the 690 or so repertoires, and approximately 9.9 million of these chains were shared by at least two donors. A nearest-neighbor algorithm error-corrected the raw reads and collapsed the reads into unique sequences, merging closely related sequences to remove PCR and sequencing errors. V, D and J gene segments were assigned by aligning CDR3 sequences to IMGT reference sequences. For a sequence to be retained, a match of at least six nucleotides was required to both a V gene segment and a J gene segment. A rearrangement counted as productive if the CDR3 had no stop codons and remained in frame with V and J, and every other rearrangement counted as non-productive. CDR3 was defined according to IMGT convention as the region running from the second conserved V-encoded cysteine to the conserved J-encoded phenylalanine. Sequences without an unambiguous match to a single V gene segment were excluded from the earlier analysis of a few hundred of the donors. In an earlier analysis of a few hundred of the donors, a V segment was called functional when productive rearrangements were above 56.7%, and segregating when the standard deviation between donors exceeded 5%. A statistical classification framework was built to diagnose cytomegalovirus status from the catalog of TCR beta chain sequences. In a later analysis, V and J genes were assigned by comparing TCR nucleotide sequences against IMGT/GENE-DB human TR gene sequences. Using the TCRdist pipeline, a later analysis assigned CDR3 sequences along with most-parsimonious VDJ recombination scenarios. In a later analysis, each TCR beta chain was defined by its CDR3 amino acid sequence together with its V-gene family, and reads without a unique V-gene family were excluded. In a later analysis, 500 to 700 highly shared, low-generation-probability nucleotide sequences were removed to address suspected cross-contamination and a sequencing artifact. A later analysis calculated a clonal expansion index for each public chain from normalized within-repertoire ranks of inferred template counts. Generation probabilities in a later analysis came from a VDJ recombination model fitted to out-of-frame rearrangements, and those results were checked against IGoR. A later analysis scored TCR-TCR, TCR-HLA and TCR-CMV co-occurrence with hypergeometric tests, applying a repertoire-size bias correction to TCR pairs. In a later analysis, false discovery rates were estimated by permuting HLA or CMV assignments 20 times. In a later analysis, co-occurring TCRs were grouped using DBSCAN, with TCRdist sequence similarity added in when clustering inside HLA-allele-positive subsets. Repertoires with fewer than 30,000 or more than 120,000 public chains, plus five repertoires with anomalous nucleotide sharing, were excluded from co-occurrence clustering. The table was pulled from immuneACCESS by TCRdb, which kept in-frame rearrangements only. Such tables lose some clones; where checked, under half of the loss comes from unresolved V genes, and the rest has no known cause. The V and J calls and clone size are taken from that table; D and trimming were inferred from the DNA. The sample table contains roughly 190,000 clones; only one count was recorded for around 75% of them. The ten largest clonotypes hold less than 4% of the sample.

About this clone: It lacks a known antigen. Base-call qualities are not available, and no considerably larger clone is one nucleotide away.

This sequence was found in a woman aged 30 to 39 in good health and CMV-seropositive. Material: PBMCs. The sequence joins TRBV7-9 to TRBJ1-1; TRBD1 is possibly the D segment (5 matching bases). CDR3 loop: CASSLRGAEAFF. Read as DNA, the sequence is TGTGCCAGCAGCTTAAGGGGCGCTGAAGCTTTCTTT.